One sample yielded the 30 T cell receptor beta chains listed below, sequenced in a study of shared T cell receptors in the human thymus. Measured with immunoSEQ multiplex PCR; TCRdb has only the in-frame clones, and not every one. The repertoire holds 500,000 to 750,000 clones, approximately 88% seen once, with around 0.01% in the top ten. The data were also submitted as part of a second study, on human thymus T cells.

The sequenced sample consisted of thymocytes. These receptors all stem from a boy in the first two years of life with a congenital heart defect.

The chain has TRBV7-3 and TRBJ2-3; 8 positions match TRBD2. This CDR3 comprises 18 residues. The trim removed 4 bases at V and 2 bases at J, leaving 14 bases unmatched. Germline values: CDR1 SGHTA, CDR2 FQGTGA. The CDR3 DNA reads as TGTGCCAGCAGCTCCGGGGGGGAGGCGCAAACCTCCACAGATACGCAGTATTTT. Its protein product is CASSSGGEAQTSTDTQYF.

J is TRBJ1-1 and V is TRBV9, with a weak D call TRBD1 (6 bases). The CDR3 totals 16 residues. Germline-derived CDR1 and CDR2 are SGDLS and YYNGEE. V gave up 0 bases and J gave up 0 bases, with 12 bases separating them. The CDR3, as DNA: TGTGCCAGCAGCGTAGCACCACAGGGAATGAACACTGAAGCTTTCTTT. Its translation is CASSVAPQGMNTEAFF. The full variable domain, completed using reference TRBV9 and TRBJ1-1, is DSGVTQTPKHLITATGQRVTLRCSPRSGDLSVYWYQQSLDQGLQFLIQYYNGEERAKGNILERFSAQQFPDLHSELNLSSLELGDSALYFCASSVAPQGMNTEAFFGQGTRLTVV.

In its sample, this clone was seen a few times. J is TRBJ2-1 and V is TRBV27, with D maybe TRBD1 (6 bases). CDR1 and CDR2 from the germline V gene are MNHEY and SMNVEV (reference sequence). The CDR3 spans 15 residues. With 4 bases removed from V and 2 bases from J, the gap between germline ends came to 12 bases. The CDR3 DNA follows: TGTGCCAGCAGTTCGCGGACAGCCACCTACAATGAGCAGTTCTTC. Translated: CASSSRTATYNEQFF.

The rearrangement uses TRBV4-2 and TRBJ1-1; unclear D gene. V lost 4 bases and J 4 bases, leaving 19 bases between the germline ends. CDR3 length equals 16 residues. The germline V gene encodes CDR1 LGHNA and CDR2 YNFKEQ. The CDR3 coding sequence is TGTGCCAGCAGCCGAATTAAAGCCCCGGGAAGCACTGAAGCTTTCTTT. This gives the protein CASSRIKAPGSTEAFF.

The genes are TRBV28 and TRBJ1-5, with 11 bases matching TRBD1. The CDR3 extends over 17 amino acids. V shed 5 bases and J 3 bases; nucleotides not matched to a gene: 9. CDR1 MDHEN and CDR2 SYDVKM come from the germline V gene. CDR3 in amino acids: CASSPEDRGRPNQPQHF. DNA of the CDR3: TGTGCCAGCAGTCCGGAGGACAGGGGGCGACCCAATCAGCCCCAGCATTTT.

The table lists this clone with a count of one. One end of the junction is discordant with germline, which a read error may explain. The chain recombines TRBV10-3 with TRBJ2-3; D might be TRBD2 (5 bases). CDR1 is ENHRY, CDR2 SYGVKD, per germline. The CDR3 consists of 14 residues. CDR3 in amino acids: CTISGGQNTDTQYF. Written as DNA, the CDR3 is TGTACCATCAGTGGCGGGCAGAACACAGATACGCAGTATTTT.

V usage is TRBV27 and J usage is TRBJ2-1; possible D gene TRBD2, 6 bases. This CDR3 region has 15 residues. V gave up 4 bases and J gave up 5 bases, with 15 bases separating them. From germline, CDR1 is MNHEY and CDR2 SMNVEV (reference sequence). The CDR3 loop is CASSSAGSNDNEQFF. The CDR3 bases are TGTGCCAGCAGTTCCGCCGGGAGTAATGACAATGAGCAGTTCTTC.

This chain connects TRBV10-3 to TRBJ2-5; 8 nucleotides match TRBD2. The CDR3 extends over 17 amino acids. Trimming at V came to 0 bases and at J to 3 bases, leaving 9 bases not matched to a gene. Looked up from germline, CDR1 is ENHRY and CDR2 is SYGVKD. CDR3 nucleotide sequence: TGTGCCATCAGTGAGTCAAAGACTAGCGCCCCGGAAGAGACCCAGTACTTC. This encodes CAISESKTSAPEETQYF.

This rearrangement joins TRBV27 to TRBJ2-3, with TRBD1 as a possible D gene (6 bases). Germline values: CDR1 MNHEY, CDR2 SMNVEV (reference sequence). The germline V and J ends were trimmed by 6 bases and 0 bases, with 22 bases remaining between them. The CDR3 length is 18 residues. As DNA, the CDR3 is TGTGCCAGCAGCGAGAGTCGGGACACCCACGCGAGCACAGATACGCAGTATTTT. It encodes CASSESRDTHASTDTQYF.

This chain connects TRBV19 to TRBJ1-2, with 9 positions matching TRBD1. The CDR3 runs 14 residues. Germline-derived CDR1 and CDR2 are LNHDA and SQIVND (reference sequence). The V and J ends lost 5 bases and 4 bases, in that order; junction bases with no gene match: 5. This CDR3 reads CASSAGQGGYGYTF. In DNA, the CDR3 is TGTGCCAGTAGTGCGGGACAGGGCGGCTATGGCTACACCTTC.

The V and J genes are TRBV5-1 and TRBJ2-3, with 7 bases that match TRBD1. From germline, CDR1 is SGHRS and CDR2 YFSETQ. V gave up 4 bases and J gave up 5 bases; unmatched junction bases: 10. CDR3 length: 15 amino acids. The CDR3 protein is CASSPSTGARDTQYF. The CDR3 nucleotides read TGCGCCAGCAGCCCCTCTACAGGGGCGAGAGATACGCAGTATTTT.

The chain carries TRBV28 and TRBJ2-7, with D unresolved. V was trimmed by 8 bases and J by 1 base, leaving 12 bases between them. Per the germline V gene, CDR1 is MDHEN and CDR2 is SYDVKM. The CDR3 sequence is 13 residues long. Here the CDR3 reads CASGLSESYEQYF. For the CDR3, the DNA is TGTGCCAGCGGCTTGTCGGAGTCCTACGAGCAGTACTTC.

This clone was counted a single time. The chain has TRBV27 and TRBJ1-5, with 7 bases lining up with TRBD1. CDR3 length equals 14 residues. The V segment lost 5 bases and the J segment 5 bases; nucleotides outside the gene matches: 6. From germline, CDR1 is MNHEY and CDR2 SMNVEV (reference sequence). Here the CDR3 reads CASSPRQGDQPQHF. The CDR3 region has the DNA TGTGCCAGCAGTCCCCGACAGGGAGATCAGCCCCAGCATTTT.

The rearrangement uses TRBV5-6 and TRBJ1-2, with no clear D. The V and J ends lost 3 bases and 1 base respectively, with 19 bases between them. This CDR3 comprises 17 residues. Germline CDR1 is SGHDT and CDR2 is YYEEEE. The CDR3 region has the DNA TGTGCCAGCAGCTGGGCCCCCGATAGACAAATTAACTATGGCTACACCTTC. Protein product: CASSWAPDRQINYGYTF.

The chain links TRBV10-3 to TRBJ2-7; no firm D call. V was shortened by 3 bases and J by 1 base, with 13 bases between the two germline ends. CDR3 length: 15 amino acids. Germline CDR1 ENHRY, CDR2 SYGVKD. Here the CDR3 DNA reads TGTGCCATCAGTGAAACGCAGGCCCGGTCCTACGAGCAGTACTTC. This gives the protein CAISETQARSYEQYF.

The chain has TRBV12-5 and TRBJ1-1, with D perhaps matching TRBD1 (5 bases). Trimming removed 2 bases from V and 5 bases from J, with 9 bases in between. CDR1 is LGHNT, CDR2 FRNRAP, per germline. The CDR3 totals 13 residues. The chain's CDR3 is CASGLWGETEAFF. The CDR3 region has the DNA TGTGCTAGTGGTTTGTGGGGGGAGACTGAAGCTTTCTTT.

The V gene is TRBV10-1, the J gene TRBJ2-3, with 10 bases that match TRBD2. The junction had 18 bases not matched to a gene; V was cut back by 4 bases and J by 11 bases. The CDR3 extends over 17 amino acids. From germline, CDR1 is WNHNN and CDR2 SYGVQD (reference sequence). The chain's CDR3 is CASSVGDPAGGLWEQYF. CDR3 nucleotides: TGCGCCAGCAGTGTAGGAGACCCAGCGGGAGGGCTATGGGAGCAGTATTTT.

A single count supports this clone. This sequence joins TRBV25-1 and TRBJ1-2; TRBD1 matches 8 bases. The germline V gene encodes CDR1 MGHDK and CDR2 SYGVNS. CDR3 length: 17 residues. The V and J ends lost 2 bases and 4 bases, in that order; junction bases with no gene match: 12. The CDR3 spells CASSEGRGTGGAYGYTF. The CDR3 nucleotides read TGTGCCAGCAGTGAAGGTCGGGGAACAGGGGGGGCCTATGGCTACACCTTC.

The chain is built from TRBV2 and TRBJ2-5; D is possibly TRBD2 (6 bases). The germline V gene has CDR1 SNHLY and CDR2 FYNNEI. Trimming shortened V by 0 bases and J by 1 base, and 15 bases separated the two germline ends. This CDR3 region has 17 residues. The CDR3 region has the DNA TGTGCCAGCAGTGAAGCGGGCGGGGACGGGCTCCAAGAGACCCAGTACTTC. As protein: CASSEAGGDGLQETQYF.

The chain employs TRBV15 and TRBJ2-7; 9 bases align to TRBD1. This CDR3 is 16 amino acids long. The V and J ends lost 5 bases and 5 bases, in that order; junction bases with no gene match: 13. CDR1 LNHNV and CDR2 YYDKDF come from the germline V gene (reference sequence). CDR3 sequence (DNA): TGTGCCACCAGCCGAAAACACAGGGGGCAGTTTCACGAGCAGTACTTC. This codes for CATSRKHRGQFHEQYF.

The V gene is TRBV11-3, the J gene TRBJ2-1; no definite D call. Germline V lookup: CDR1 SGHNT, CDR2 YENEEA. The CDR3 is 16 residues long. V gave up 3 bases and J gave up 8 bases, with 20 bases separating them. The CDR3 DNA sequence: TGTGCCAGCAGCTTTGAGTCGGCTAGGCCCCGCGATGAGCAGTTCTTC. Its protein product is CASSFESARPRDEQFF.

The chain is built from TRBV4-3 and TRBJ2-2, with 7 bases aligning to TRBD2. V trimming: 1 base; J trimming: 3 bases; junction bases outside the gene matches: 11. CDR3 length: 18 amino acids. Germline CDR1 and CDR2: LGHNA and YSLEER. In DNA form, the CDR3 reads TGCGCCAGCAGCCAAGTTAACTGGGGGAGGGAAGACACCGGGGAGCTGTTTTTT. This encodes CASSQVNWGREDTGELFF.

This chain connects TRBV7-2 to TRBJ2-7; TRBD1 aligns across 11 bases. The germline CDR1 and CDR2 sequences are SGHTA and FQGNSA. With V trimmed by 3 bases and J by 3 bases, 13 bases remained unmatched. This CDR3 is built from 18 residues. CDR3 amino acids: CASSFWGMGGTGGYEQYF. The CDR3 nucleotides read TGTGCCAGCAGCTTTTGGGGCATGGGGGGGACAGGGGGCTACGAGCAGTACTTC.

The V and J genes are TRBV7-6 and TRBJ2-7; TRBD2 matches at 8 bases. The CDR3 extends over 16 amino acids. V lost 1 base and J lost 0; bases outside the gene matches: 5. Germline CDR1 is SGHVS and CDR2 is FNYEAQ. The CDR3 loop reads CASSLVGGTSSYEQYF. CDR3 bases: TGTGCCAGCAGCTTAGTAGGAGGGACTAGCTCCTACGAGCAGTACTTC.

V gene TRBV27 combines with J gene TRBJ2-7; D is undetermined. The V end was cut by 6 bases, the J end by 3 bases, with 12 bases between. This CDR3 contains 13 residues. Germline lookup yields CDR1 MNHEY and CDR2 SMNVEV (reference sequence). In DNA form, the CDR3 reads TGTGCCAGCAGCTCTATTGGTGACTACGAGCAGTACTTC. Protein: CASSSIGDYEQYF.

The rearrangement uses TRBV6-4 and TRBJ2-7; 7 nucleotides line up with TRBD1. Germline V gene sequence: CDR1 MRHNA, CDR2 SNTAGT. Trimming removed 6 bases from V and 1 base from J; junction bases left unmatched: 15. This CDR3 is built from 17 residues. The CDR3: CASSSFLSGQNSYEQYF. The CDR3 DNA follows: TGTGCCAGCAGCTCCTTCCTCTCGGGACAGAATTCCTACGAGCAGTACTTC.

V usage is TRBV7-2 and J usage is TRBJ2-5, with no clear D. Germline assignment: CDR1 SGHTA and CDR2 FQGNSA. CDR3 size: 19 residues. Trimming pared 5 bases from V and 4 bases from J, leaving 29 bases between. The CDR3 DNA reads TGTGCCAGCAGCCCCTATCGGCCCCCAGTAGCTCGACCCAGAGAGACCCAGTACTTC. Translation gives CASSPYRPPVARPRETQYF.

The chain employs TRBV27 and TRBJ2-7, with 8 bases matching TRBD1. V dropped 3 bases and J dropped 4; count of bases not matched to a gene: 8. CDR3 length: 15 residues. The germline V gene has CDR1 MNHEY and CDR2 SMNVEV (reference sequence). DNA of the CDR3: TGTGCCAGCAGTTTTCCGGACAGGGTACTATACGAGCAGTACTTC. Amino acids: CASSFPDRVLYEQYF.

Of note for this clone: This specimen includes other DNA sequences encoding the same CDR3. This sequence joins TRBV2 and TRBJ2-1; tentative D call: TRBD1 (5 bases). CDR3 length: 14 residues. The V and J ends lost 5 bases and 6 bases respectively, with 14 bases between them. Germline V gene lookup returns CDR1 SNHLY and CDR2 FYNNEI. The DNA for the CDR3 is TGTGCCAGCAGTCGCGGAGCAGGGCGCAATGAGCAGTTCTTC. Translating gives CASSRGAGRNEQFF.

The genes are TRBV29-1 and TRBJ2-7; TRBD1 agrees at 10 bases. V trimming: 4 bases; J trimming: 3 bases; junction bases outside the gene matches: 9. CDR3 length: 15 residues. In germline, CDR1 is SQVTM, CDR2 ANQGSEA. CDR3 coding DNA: TGCAGCGTTGTCCGGGGCGGACAGGGGGGCTACGAGCAGTACTTC. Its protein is CSVVRGGQGGYEQYF.